This TCR beta chain originates from a study of blood T cell repertoires in COVID-19. In the authors' methods: Estimation of nucleated cell counts relied on the amplification of reference gene primers. TCRdb's table, derived via immunoSEQ multiplex PCR, lists solely in-frame clones and lacks some. That table supplies the V and J calls and clone size; D and trimming were determined from the DNA. The sample has some 80,000 clones, roughly 78% seen once. The sequence was obtained from a man aged 55 to 70 with COVID-19, enrolled during active disease. The sample consisted of peripheral blood.

CDR3 sequence: CASSQGQVNTEAFF. As DNA, the CDR3 is TGTGCCAGCAGCCAAGGGCAGGTCAACACTGAAGCTTTCTTT. This rearrangement joins TRBV3-1 (or the pseudogene TRBV3-2) to TRBJ1-1; unclear D gene. V shed 1 base and J shed 2 bases, with 8 bases lying between them. This CDR3 region has 14 residues. Germline CDR1 reads LGHDT; CDR2 reads YNNKEL (reference sequence).